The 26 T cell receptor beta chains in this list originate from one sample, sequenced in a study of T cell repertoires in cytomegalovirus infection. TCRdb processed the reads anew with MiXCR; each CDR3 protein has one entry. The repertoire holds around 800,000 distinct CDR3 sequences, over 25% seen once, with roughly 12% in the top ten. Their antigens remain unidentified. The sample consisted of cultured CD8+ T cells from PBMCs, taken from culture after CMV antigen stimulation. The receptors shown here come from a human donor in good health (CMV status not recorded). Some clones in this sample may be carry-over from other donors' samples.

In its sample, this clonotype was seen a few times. The CDR3: CASGLAGAGGELFF. The CDR3 bases are TGCGCCAGCGGACTAGCGGGGGCTGGGGGGGAGCTGTTTTTT. The chain links TRBV10-2 to TRBJ2-2; 13 bases are a match to TRBD2. This CDR3 has 14 residues. After removal of 8 bases from V and 8 bases from J, the junction contained 5 bases not matched to a gene. Germline V gene data show CDR1 as WSHSY and CDR2 as SAAADI.

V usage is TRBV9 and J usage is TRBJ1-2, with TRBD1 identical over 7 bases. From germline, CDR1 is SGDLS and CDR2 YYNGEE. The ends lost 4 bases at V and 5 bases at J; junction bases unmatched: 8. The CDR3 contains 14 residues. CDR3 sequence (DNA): TGTGCCAGCAGCCCCCGGGACAGCCATTATGGCTACACCTTC. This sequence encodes CASSPRDSHYGYTF.

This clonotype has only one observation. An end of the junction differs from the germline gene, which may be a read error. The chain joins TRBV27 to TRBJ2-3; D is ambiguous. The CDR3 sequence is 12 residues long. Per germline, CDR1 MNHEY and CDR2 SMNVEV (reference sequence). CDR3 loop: CDSSLIGDTQYF. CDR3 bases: TGTGACAGCAGTTTGATCGGAGATACGCAGTATTTT.

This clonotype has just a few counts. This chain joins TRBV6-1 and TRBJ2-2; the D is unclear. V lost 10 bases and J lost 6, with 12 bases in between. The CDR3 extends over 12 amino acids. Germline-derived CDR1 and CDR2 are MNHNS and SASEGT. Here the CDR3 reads CATIMPSGELFF. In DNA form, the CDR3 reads TGTGCCACCATCATGCCGTCCGGGGAGCTGTTTTTT.

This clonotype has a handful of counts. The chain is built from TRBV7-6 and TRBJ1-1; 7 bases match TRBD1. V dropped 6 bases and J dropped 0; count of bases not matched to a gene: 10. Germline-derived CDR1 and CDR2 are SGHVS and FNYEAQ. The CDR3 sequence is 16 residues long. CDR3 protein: CASRSQGPELNTEAFF. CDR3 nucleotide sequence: TGTGCCAGCAGGTCACAGGGGCCCGAGCTGAACACTGAAGCTTTCTTT.

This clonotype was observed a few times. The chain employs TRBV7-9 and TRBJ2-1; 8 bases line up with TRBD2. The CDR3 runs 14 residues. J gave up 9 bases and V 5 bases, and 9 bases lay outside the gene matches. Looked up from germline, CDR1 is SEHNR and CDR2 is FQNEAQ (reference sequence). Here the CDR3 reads CASSQGGGRIEQFF. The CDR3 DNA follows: TGTGCCAGCAGCCAGGGCGGGGGGCGTATTGAGCAGTTCTTC.

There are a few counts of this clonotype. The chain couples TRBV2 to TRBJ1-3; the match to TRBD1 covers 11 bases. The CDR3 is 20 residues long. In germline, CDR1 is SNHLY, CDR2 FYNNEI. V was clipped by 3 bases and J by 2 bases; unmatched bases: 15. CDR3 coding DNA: TGTGCCAGCAGTGATTTGTCTTCACCAATGGACAGGGGGCCTGGAAACACCATATATTTT. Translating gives CASSDLSSPMDRGPGNTIYF.

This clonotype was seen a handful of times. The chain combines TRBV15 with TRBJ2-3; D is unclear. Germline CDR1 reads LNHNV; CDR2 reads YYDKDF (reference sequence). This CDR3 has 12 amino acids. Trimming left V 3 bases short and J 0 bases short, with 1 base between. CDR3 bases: TGTGCCACCAGCAGGAGCACAGATACGCAGTATTTT. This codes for CATSRSTDTQYF.

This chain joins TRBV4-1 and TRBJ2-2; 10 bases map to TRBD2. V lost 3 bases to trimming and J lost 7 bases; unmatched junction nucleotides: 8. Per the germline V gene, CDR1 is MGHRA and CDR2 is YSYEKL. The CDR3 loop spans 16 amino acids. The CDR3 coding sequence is TGCGCCAGCAGCCATTTTAGCGGGGGGATGATCGGGGAGCTGTTTTTT. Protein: CASSHFSGGMIGELFF.

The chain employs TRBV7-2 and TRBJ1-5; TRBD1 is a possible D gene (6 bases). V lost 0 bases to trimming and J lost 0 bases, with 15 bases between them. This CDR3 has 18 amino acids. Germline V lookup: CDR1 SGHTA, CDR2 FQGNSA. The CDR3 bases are TGTGCCAGCAGCTTAGCGCGTCAGGGGATGTATAGCAATCAGCCCCAGCATTTT. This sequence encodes CASSLARQGMYSNQPQHF.

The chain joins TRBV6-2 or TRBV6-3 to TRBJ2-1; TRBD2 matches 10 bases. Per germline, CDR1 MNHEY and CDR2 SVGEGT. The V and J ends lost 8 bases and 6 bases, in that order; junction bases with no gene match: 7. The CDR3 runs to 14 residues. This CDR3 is CASYLAGAGNEQFF. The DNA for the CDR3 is TGTGCCAGCTATCTAGCGGGGGCCGGCAATGAGCAGTTCTTC.

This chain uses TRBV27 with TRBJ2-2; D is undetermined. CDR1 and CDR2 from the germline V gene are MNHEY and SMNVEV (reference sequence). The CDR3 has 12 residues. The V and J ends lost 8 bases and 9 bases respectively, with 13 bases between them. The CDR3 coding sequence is TGTGCCAGCTCAAAGGTTGGCAGGGAGCTGTTTTTT. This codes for CASSKVGRELFF.

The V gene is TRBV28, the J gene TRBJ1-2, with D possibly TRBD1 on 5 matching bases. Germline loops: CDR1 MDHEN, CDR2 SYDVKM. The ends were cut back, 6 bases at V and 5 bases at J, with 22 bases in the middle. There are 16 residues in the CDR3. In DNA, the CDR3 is TGTGCCAGCAGATTGGGACGTGTAAGGGGACGGTATGGCTACACCTTC. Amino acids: CASRLGRVRGRYGYTF.

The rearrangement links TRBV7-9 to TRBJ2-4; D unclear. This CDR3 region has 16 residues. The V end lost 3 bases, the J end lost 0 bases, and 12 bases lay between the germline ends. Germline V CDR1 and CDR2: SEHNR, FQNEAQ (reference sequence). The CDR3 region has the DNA TGTGCCAGCAGCTTCCCCGGAGATGGAGCCAAAAACATTCAGTACTTC. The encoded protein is CASSFPGDGAKNIQYF.

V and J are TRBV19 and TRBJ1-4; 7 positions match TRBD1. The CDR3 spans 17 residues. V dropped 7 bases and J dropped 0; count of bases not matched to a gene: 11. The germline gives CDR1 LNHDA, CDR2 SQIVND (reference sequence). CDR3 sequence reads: CASTWDSLYATNEKLFF. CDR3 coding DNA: TGTGCCAGTACCTGGGACAGCCTATATGCAACTAATGAAAAACTGTTTTTT.

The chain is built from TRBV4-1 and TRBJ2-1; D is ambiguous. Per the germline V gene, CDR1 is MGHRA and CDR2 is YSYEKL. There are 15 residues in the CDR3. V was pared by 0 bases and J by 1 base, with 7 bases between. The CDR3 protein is CASSQETFSYNEQFF. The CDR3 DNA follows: TGCGCCAGCAGCCAAGAAACCTTTTCCTACAATGAGCAGTTCTTC.

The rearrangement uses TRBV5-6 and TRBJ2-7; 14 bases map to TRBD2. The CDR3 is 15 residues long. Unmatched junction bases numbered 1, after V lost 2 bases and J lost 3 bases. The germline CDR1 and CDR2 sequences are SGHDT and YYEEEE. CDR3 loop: CASSFGTSGGYEQYV. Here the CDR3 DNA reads TGTGCCAGCAGCTTTGGGACTAGCGGGGGCTACGAGCAGTACGTC.

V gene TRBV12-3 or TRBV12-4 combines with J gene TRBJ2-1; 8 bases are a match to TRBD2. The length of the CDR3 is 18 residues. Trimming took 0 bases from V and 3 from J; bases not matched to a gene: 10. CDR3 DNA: TGTGCCAGCAGTTTAGCCCCCGGGGCGGGGGGCGACTACAATGAGCAGTTCTTC. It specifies CASSLAPGAGGDYNEQFF.

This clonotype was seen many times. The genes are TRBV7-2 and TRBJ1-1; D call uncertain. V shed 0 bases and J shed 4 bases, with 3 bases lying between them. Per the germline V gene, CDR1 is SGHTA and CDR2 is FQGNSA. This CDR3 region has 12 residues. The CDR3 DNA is TGTGCCAGCAGCTTAGCTGTCACTGAAGCTTTCTTT. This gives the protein CASSLAVTEAFF.

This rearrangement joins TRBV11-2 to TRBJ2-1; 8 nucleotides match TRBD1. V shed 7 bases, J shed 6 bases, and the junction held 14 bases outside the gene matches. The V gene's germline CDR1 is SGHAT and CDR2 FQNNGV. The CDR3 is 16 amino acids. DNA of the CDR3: TGTGCCAGCAACTACAAATGGACAGGGCGGGTCAATGAGCAGTTCTTC. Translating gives CASNYKWTGRVNEQFF.

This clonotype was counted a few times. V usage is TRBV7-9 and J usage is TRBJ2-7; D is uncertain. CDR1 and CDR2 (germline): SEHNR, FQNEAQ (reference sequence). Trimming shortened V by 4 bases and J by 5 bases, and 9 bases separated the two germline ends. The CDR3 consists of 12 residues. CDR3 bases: TGTGCCAGCAGCTACCTAGATAACGAGCAGTACTTC. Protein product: CASSYLDNEQYF.

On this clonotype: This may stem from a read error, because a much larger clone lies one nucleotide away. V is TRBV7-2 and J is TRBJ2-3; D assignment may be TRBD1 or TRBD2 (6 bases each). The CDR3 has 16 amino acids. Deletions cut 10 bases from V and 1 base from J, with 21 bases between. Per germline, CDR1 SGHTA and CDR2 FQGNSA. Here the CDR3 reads CAMTGAALPGTDTQYF. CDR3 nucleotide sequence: TGTGCCATGACGGGGGCGGCCCTACCTGGCACAGATACGCAGTATTTT.

The CDR3 loop reads CASSPTPGTGVYNEQFF. The CDR3 bases are TGTGCCAGCAGTCCCACTCCCGGGACAGGGGTTTACAATGAGCAGTTCTTC. The V call is TRBV28, the J call TRBJ2-1, with 10 bases matching TRBD1. The V gene end was trimmed by 5 bases and the J gene end by 4 bases; junction bases not matched to a gene: 11. Germline V gives CDR1 MDHEN, CDR2 SYDVKM. The CDR3 spans 17 residues.

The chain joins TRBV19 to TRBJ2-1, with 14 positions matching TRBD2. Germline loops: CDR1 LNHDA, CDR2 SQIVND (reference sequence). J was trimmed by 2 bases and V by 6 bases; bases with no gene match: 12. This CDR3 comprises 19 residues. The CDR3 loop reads CASSPYPKGLAGAYNEQFF. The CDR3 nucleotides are TGTGCCAGTAGCCCATACCCCAAGGGACTAGCGGGGGCCTACAATGAGCAGTTCTTC.

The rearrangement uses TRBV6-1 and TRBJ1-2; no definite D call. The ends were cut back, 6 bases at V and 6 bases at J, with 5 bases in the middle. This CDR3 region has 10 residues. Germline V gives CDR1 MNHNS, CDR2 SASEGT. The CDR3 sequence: CASSYNGYTF. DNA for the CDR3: TGTGCCAGCAGCTATAATGGCTACACCTTC.

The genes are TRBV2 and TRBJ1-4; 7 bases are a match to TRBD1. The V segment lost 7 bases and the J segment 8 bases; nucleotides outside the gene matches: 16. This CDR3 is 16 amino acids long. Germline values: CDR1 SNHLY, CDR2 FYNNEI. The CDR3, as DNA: TGTGCCAGCAAGAGAATAGGGGGCGAAGACGCGGAAAAACTGTTTTTT. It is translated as CASKRIGGEDAEKLFF.